This T cell receptor beta chain was sequenced during a study of blood T cell repertoires in COVID-19. About the study: T cells, B-cell-depleted T cells, or PBMCs provided the cDNA or gDNA that served as material.

CDR3 size: 17 residues. Germline CDR1 and CDR2: MDHEN and SYDVKM. Trimming stripped 3 bases from V and 0 bases from J, with 14 bases between. Some clones are missing from TCRdb's copy, which holds only in-frame ones; the method was immunoSEQ multiplex PCR. This repertoire shows roughly 46,000 clones, around 87% found once; its top ten account for approximately 3.1%. Cohort placement rested on clinical history that participants reported themselves. This TCR derives from a woman aged 50 to 65 who had recovered from COVID-19. This rearrangement joins TRBV28 to TRBJ1-4; maybe TRBD1 (5 bases). Input material: PBMCs or T cells enriched from blood (not recorded which). The CDR3 region has the DNA TGTGCCAGCAGTTTCCCCCCCCAGGGAACAACTAATGAAAAACTGTTTTTT. Its translation is CASSFPPQGTTNEKLFF. Using reference TRBV28 and TRBJ1-4 for the parts outside the CDR3, the full variable domain is DVKVTQSSRYLVKRTGEKVFLECVQDMDHENMFWYRQDPGLGLRLIYFSYDVKMKEKGDIPEGYSVSREKKERFSLILESASTNQTSMYLCASSFPPQGTTNEKLFFGSGTQLSVL.